The clone carrying this T cell receptor beta chain was seen once. The data are from a study of blood T cell repertoires in COVID-19. On the study more broadly: Collection of acute and convalescent COVID-19 samples took place in the United States, Italy and Spain. In each case, the material was cDNA or gDNA derived from T cells, B-cell-depleted T cells, or PBMCs.

Methods used by the authors: For nucleated cells, counts were estimated from reference gene primer amplification. Some clones are missing from TCRdb's copy, which holds only in-frame ones; the method was immunoSEQ multiplex PCR. V, J and clone size derive from that table, while D and trimming were established from the DNA sequence. The table includes over 250,000 clones, 80% to 90% detected once. The germline V gene has CDR1 SGHNT and CDR2 YENEEA. This CDR3 has 13 amino acids. Trimming pared 1 base from V and 1 base from J, leaving 4 bases between. The sequenced sample was peripheral blood. The chain is built from TRBV11-3 and TRBJ1-1, with D unclear. This receptor was obtained from a woman aged 65 to 85 with acute or convalescent COVID-19. CDR3 nucleotides: TGTGCCAGCAGCTTAGGAGGGAACACTGAAGCTTTCTTT. It encodes CASSLGGNTEAFF.